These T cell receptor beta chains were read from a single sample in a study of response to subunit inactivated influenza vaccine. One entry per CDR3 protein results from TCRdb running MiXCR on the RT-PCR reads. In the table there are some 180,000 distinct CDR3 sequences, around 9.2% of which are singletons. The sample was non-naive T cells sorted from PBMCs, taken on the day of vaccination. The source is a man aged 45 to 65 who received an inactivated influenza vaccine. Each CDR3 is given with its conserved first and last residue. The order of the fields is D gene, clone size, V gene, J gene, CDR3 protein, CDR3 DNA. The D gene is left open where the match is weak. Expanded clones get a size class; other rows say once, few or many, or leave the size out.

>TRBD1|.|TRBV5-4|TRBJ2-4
CASSPNRGLAKNIQYF
TGTGCCAGCAGCCCAAACAGGGGGCTGGCCAAAAACATTCAGTACTTC
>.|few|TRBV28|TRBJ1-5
CASSLVGAGQPQHF
TGTGCCAGCAGTTTAGTGGGGGCTGGTCAGCCCCAGCATTTT
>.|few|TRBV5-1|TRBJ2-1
CASRGLAAWGQFF
TGCGCCAGCAGAGGATTGGCAGCCTGGGGGCAGTTCTTC
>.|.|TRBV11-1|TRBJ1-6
CASSLRENSPLHF
TGTGCCAGCAGCTTACGGGAAAATTCACCCCTCCACTTT
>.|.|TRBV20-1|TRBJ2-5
CSATKGGLSETQYF
TGCAGTGCTACCAAAGGGGGGTTATCGGAGACCCAGTACTTC
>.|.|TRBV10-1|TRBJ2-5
CASSAQQHQETQYF
TGCGCCAGCAGTGCCCAGCAGCACCAAGAGACCCAGTACTTC
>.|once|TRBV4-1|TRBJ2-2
CASSQEETLGTGELFF
TGCGCCAGCAGCCAAGAAGAGACGCTAGGCACCGGGGAGCTGTTTTTT
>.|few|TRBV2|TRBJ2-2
CASSSEQPGELFF
TGTGCCAGCAGTTCAGAACAGCCCGGGGAGCTGTTTTTT
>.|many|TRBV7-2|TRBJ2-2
CASSSSPSPRTGELFF
TGTGCCAGCAGCTCTAGCCCCAGCCCTAGGACCGGGGAGCTGTTTTTT
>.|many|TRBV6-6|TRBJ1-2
CASSRLGDYGYTF
TGTGCCAGCAGCCGGCTAGGGGACTATGGCTACACCTTC
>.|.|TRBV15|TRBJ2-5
CATAHLRPGGTAAQYF
TGTGCCACCGCCCACCTACGGCCAGGGGGGACGGCGGCCCAGTACTTC
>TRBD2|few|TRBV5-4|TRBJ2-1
CASSFGTSGGANTNEQFF
TGTGCCAGCAGCTTCGGGACTAGCGGGGGGGCGAACACCAATGAGCAGTTCTTC
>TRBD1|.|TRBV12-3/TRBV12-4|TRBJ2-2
CASRGTGNTGELFF
TGTGCCAGCAGGGGGACAGGGAACACCGGGGAGCTGTTTTTT
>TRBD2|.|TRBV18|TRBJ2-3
CASSQPSGVRADTQYF
TGTGCCAGCTCCCAACCTAGCGGGGTGCGCGCAGATACGCAGTATTTT
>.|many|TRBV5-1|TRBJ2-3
CASSLGLVGTDTQYF
TGCGCCAGCAGCTTGGGACTAGTGGGCACAGATACGCAGTATTTT
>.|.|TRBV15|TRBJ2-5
CATSPVGGWTQYF
TGTGCCACCAGCCCGGTTGGGGGGTGGACCCAGTACTTC